A single sample is the source of the 27 T cell receptor beta chains below, sequenced in a study of identical twins. MiXCR, applied by TCRdb to the 5' RACE reads, yields one record per CDR3 protein. The data hold some 760,000 distinct CDR3 sequences, with roughly 20% observed a single time. A further study also used this sample, focusing on T cells expressing NK-cell markers.

Sequencing used PBMCs. These receptors all come from a woman between 18 and 29 years old in good health.

This chain links TRBV6-6 with TRBJ2-7; D assignment may be TRBD1 or TRBD2 (6 bases each). CDR1 and CDR2 from the germline V gene are MNHNY and SVGAGI (reference sequence). CDR3 length: 11 residues. Trimming left V 10 bases short and J 6 bases short, with 13 bases between. The CDR3 nucleotides read TGTGCCACTAGGGGGGCGGGCGAGCAGTACTTC. It encodes CATRGAGEQYF.

J is TRBJ2-1 and V is TRBV4-3; 9 bases align to TRBD1. The germline gives CDR1 LGHNA, CDR2 YSLEER. V dropped 0 bases and J dropped 9; count of bases not matched to a gene: 6. This CDR3 has 15 amino acids. The CDR3 DNA reads as TGCGCCAGCAGCCAAGATACGACAGGGGGTCGTGAGCAGTTCTTC. Protein: CASSQDTTGGREQFF.

This rearrangement joins TRBV11-2 to TRBJ2-3, with 9 bases aligning to TRBD2. This CDR3 is built from 16 residues. Trimming removed 5 bases from V and 4 bases from J; junction bases left unmatched: 10. Germline CDR1 and CDR2: SGHAT and FQNNGV. In DNA, the CDR3 is TGTGCCAGCAGCCCTAGAGGCGGGGGGGCCTCAGATACGCAGTATTTT. It yields the protein CASSPRGGGASDTQYF.

This clonotype was observed a handful of times. The gene calls are TRBV6-5 and TRBJ2-1, with 11 nucleotides matching TRBD2. Losses at the gene ends were 2 bases for V and 5 bases for J; bases not matched to a gene: 5. Germline V gene lookup returns CDR1 MNHEY and CDR2 SVGAGI. The CDR3 has 16 residues. DNA for the CDR3: TGTGCCAGCAGTTACCTGGGACTAGCGGAGAACAATGAGCAGTTCTTC. This translates into CASSYLGLAENNEQFF.

J is TRBJ2-1 and V is TRBV29-1; D not certain. This CDR3 contains 11 residues. The germline gives CDR1 SQVTM, CDR2 ANQGSEA. Trimming cost V 4 bases and J 9 bases, with 10 bases left between them. The CDR3 sequence is CSVGPRFEQFF. In DNA, the CDR3 is TGCAGCGTTGGACCCAGATTTGAGCAGTTCTTC.

This chain joins TRBV12-3 or TRBV12-4 and TRBJ2-7; 8 nucleotides match TRBD2. The trim removed 5 bases at V and 5 bases at J, leaving 5 bases unmatched. The CDR3 sequence is 13 residues long. This CDR3 is CASSLSGIDEQYF. In nucleotides, the CDR3 is TGTGCCAGCAGTCTTAGCGGGATAGACGAGCAGTACTTC.

The V gene is TRBV29-1, the J gene TRBJ2-1, with 9 bases fitting TRBD2. The germline V gene has CDR1 SQVTM and CDR2 ANQGSEA. CDR3 size: 15 residues. The ends lost 0 bases at V and 10 bases at J; junction bases unmatched: 10. CDR3 loop: CSVEDRAGGRREQFF. CDR3 DNA: TGCAGCGTTGAAGATCGGGCGGGGGGGCGGCGGGAGCAGTTCTTC.

The chain is built from TRBV20-1 and TRBJ2-3; 9 bases are a match to TRBD2. V lost 5 bases, J lost 8 bases, and 11 bases stayed unmatched. The germline CDR1 and CDR2 sequences are DFQATT and SNEGSKA (reference sequence). CDR3 size: 14 residues. CDR3: CSAAGTSWRGTQYF. The CDR3 DNA follows: TGCAGTGCTGCCGGGACTAGCTGGAGGGGTACGCAGTATTTT.

Ten or more counts support this clonotype. CDR3: CSASLQRSPHEQYF. CDR3 nucleotide sequence: TGCAGTGCTAGCTTGCAGCGGAGCCCCCACGAGCAGTACTTC. The chain uses TRBV20-1 and TRBJ2-7, with D possibly TRBD2 on 5 matching bases. Trimming cost V 3 bases and J 5 bases, with 17 bases left between them. From germline, CDR1 is DFQATT and CDR2 SNEGSKA (reference sequence). This CDR3 spans 14 amino acids.

The rearrangement uses TRBV5-1 and TRBJ2-5; TRBD2 matches at 9 bases. The length of the CDR3 is 13 residues. In germline, CDR1 is SGHRS, CDR2 YFSETQ. With 4 bases clipped from V and 7 bases from J, the junction kept 5 bases outside the gene matches. This CDR3 reads CASSGGLAATQYF. The CDR3 DNA reads as TGCGCCAGCAGCGGGGGACTAGCAGCGACCCAGTACTTC.

The V and J genes are TRBV12-3 or TRBV12-4 and TRBJ1-1; D gene uncertain. The length of the CDR3 is 12 residues. With 6 bases removed from V and 4 bases from J, the gap between germline ends came to 9 bases. CDR3: CASRPKGTEAFF. The CDR3 nucleotides are TGTGCCAGCAGGCCGAAGGGCACTGAAGCTTTCTTT.

This chain uses TRBV3-1 with TRBJ2-3, with a weak D call TRBD1 (6 bases). Per the germline V gene, CDR1 is LGHDT and CDR2 is YNNKEL (reference sequence). This CDR3 region has 13 residues. The germline V and J ends were trimmed by 3 bases and 6 bases, with 10 bases remaining between them. CDR3 loop: CASSHLQGDTQYF. The CDR3 DNA is TGTGCCAGCAGCCATCTCCAGGGGGATACGCAGTATTTT.

The chain has TRBV5-1 and TRBJ2-3, with 11 nucleotides matching TRBD1. Germline values: CDR1 SGHRS, CDR2 YFSETQ. The CDR3 is made up of 19 amino acids. J lost 5 bases, V lost 6 bases, and 20 bases had no gene match. CDR3 sequence: CASTIGQGARGTAGDTQYF. CDR3 bases: TGCGCCAGCACCATCGGACAGGGGGCGAGGGGAACCGCTGGAGATACGCAGTATTTT.

This clonotype turned up a few times. The chain links TRBV10-3 to TRBJ2-3; the D is unclear. The CDR3 covers 14 residues. The V and J ends lost 6 bases and 2 bases respectively, with 12 bases between them. Germline V gives CDR1 ENHRY, CDR2 SYGVKD. CDR3 bases: TGTGCCATCAGCAAGAACGTACCCACAGATACGCAGTATTTT. It yields the protein CAISKNVPTDTQYF.

This chain connects TRBV7-9 to TRBJ1-1; D gene uncertain. V was pared by 0 bases and J by 8 bases, with 7 bases between. Germline V CDR1 and CDR2: SEHNR, FQNEAQ (reference sequence). This CDR3 has 12 amino acids. This chain's CDR3 is CASSLAVGEAFF. The CDR3 DNA reads TGTGCCAGCAGCTTAGCGGTCGGAGAAGCTTTCTTT.

The rearrangement joins TRBV2 to TRBJ2-7, with D unclear. The CDR3 contains 11 residues. The germline V gene has CDR1 SNHLY and CDR2 FYNNEI. The V end was cut by 4 bases, the J end by 7 bases, with 8 bases between. As DNA, the CDR3 is TGTGCCAGCAGTGCCGCCTGGGAGCAGTACTTC. The encoded protein is CASSAAWEQYF.

Points on this clonotype: Germline is not matched at one junction end, which may reflect a read error. The CDR3 reads CCARASGPDRGRDEQFF. The CDR3, as DNA: TGCTGTGCTAGAGCGTCCGGACCGGACCGGGGCCGGGATGAGCAGTTCTTC. The J gene is TRBJ2-1, the V gene TRBV20-1; D may correspond to TRBD1 or TRBD2 (5 bases each). From germline, CDR1 is DFQATT and CDR2 SNEGSKA (reference sequence). There are 17 residues in the CDR3.

This clonotype has only a few counts. This sequence joins TRBV20-1 and TRBJ2-7; 8 nucleotides align to TRBD1. The ends lost 5 bases at V and 6 bases at J; junction bases unmatched: 18. The CDR3 length is 16 residues. Germline assignment: CDR1 DFQATT and CDR2 SNEGSKA (reference sequence). CDR3 loop: CSASGLARTGKTEQYF. The DNA for the CDR3 is TGCAGTGCTTCAGGGTTGGCACGGACAGGGAAAACCGAGCAGTACTTC.

This clonotype was seen more than once but under ten times. The chain links TRBV6-5 to TRBJ2-7; a possible D gene is TRBD1 (5 bases). The CDR3 totals 15 residues. Trimming took 2 bases from V and 5 from J, leaving 16 bases between them. Germline V lookup: CDR1 MNHEY, CDR2 SVGAGI. CDR3 nucleotide sequence: TGTGCCAGCAGTTACGGGGCAGGTTCCCCCAACGAGCAGTACTTC. Amino acids: CASSYGAGSPNEQYF.

This clonotype has more than one count but fewer than ten. V and J are TRBV20-1 and TRBJ2-5; 13 bases match TRBD2. V dropped 6 bases and J dropped 4; count of bases not matched to a gene: 8. The CDR3 spans 15 residues. Germline lookup yields CDR1 DFQATT and CDR2 SNEGSKA (reference sequence). The CDR3, as DNA: TGCAGTGCCAGGACTAGCGGGAGAGCTGGAGAGACCCAGTACTTC. Protein product: CSARTSGRAGETQYF.

There are a few counts of this clonotype. The gene calls are TRBV29-1 and TRBJ2-1, with D uncertain. Trimming took 3 bases from V and 8 from J, leaving 8 bases between them. The CDR3 is 11 amino acids. Germline V gene sequence: CDR1 SQVTM, CDR2 ANQGSEA. The CDR3 DNA sequence: TGCAGCGTTGAGGCGCTGCATGAGCAGTTCTTC. Encoded protein: CSVEALHEQFF.

The chain recombines TRBV5-1 with TRBJ2-1; 11 bases match TRBD1. CDR3 length equals 15 residues. Germline CDR1 and CDR2: SGHRS and YFSETQ. The junction had 10 bases not matched to a gene; V was cut back by 7 bases and J by 7 bases. Here the CDR3 reads CASGTGQGAGNEQFF. CDR3 bases: TGCGCCAGCGGGACCGGACAGGGGGCAGGGAATGAGCAGTTCTTC.

This clonotype was seen a handful of times. The rearrangement links TRBV20-1 to TRBJ2-3, with 8 bases that match TRBD2. Trimming cost V 3 bases and J 5 bases; bases outside gene matches: 10. This CDR3 spans 15 amino acids. Germline values: CDR1 DFQATT, CDR2 SNEGSKA (reference sequence). CDR3 coding DNA: TGCAGTGCTAGGGAGACTGGCGGGGGGAGAGATACGCAGTATTTT. Translating gives CSARETGGGRDTQYF.

The chain employs TRBV5-1 and TRBJ2-5; no clear D gene. V lost 1 base and J lost 4, with 8 bases in between. CDR1 and CDR2 (germline): SGHRS, YFSETQ. The length of the CDR3 is 13 residues. In DNA, the CDR3 is TGCGCCAGCAGCTTGATAGGGCCAGAGACCCAGTACTTC. Translating it yields CASSLIGPETQYF.

The chain joins TRBV18 to TRBJ2-7, with D tentatively TRBD2 (5 bases). V was shortened by 4 bases and J by 6 bases, with 16 bases between the two germline ends. The CDR3 length is 14 residues. Germline V gene lookup returns CDR1 KGHSH and CDR2 LQKENI. This chain's CDR3 is CASSRYDGGLEQYF. Written as DNA, the CDR3 is TGTGCCAGCTCACGATATGACGGAGGACTCGAGCAGTACTTC.

This clonotype came up once. J is TRBJ2-3 and V is TRBV12-3 or TRBV12-4; D not certain. V lost 7 bases to trimming and J lost 2 bases, with 13 bases between them. The CDR3 runs to 14 residues. CDR3 DNA: TGTGCCAGCACCGGCCTTCGCCCCACAGATACGCAGTATTTT. Its protein product is CASTGLRPTDTQYF.

The chain combines TRBV7-8 with TRBJ2-5; D could derive from TRBD1 or TRBD2 (6 bases each). V gave up 3 bases and J gave up 9 bases, with 11 bases separating them. Germline V lookup: CDR1 SGHVS, CDR2 FQNEAQ. The CDR3 spans 12 residues. CDR3 loop: CASSLGGTAQYF. The CDR3 nucleotides read TGTGCCAGCAGCTTGGGGGGCACGGCCCAGTACTTC.